A selection of T cell receptor beta chains follows, all from one sample in a study of shared T cell receptors in the human thymus. Sequencing used immunoSEQ multiplex PCR; TCRdb keeps in-frame clones, though not all of them. The sample consists of fewer than 700,000 clones, around 87% of them appearing once. This sample also belongs to another study, concerning human thymus T cells.

Specimen: thymocytes. The receptors here all came from a boy younger than two with a congenital heart defect. Both conserved end residues are part of each CDR3. The D gene is left open where the match is weak. Not all rows give a size; the values are once, few, many and, for expanded clones, a class.

14	TRBV7-9	TRBJ2-7	TRBD1	once	CASSSGQGIYEQYF	TGTGCCAGCAGCTCGGGACAGGGAATCTACGAGCAGTACTTC
18	TRBV4-3	TRBJ1-1	NA	NA	CASSQEKGQWTLDTEAFF	TGCGCCAGCAGCCAAGAAAAAGGACAATGGACGCTGGACACTGAAGCTTTCTTT
16	TRBV7-2	TRBJ2-2	NA	NA	CASSNRTAIGSGELFF	TGTGCCAGCAGTAATAGGACAGCCATCGGTTCGGGGGAGCTGTTTTTT
14	TRBV5-6	TRBJ1-5	TRBD1	NA	CASSADRVDQPQHF	TGTGCCAGCAGCGCGGACAGGGTGGATCAGCCCCAGCATTTT
18	TRBV30	TRBJ1-1	NA	NA	CAWSTPWGRWGGGTEAFF	TGTGCCTGGAGTACCCCTTGGGGACGATGGGGAGGTGGCACTGAAGCTTTCTTT
11	TRBV7-9	TRBJ2-7	NA	NA	CASSSQYEQYF	TGTGCCAGCAGCTCCCAATACGAGCAGTACTTC
17	TRBV9	TRBJ2-1	TRBD1	once	CASSVGNRQGAYNEQFF	TGTGCCAGCAGCGTGGGGAACCGACAGGGGGCCTACAATGAGCAGTTCTTC
18	TRBV15	TRBJ1-3	TRBD1	NA	CATSRDFRGSRRGNTIYF	TGTGCCACCAGCAGAGATTTCAGGGGGAGCCGACGTGGAAACACCATATATTTT
16	TRBV14	TRBJ1-2	TRBD1	NA	CASSQGNKQGADGYTF	TGTGCCAGCAGCCAAGGGAACAAACAGGGGGCAGATGGCTACACCTTC
10	TRBV20-1	TRBJ2-7	NA	NA	CSARFGEQYF	TGCAGTGCTAGATTCGGGGAGCAGTACTTC
13	TRBV9	TRBJ1-2	NA	NA	CASSVDGGAGYTF	TGTGCCAGCAGCGTAGATGGGGGGGCAGGCTACACCTTC
12	TRBV5-1	TRBJ2-1	NA	NA	CASSLTRTEQFF	TGCGCCAGCAGCCTTACCCGGACAGAGCAGTTCTTC
13	TRBV7-2	TRBJ2-6	TRBD1	NA	CASSSKGDSARTF	TGTGCCAGCAGCTCCAAAGGGGACAGTGCCAGGACTTTC
11	TRBV7-2	TRBJ2-7	NA	NA	CASSPKREQYF	TGTGCCAGCAGCCCGAAGCGGGAGCAGTACTTC
15	TRBV6-4	TRBJ2-1	TRBD1	NA	CASSSGQGRYNEQFF	TGTGCCAGCAGCTCGGGACAGGGGAGATACAATGAGCAGTTCTTC
20	TRBV27	TRBJ2-7	TRBD2	NA	CASSSRPGLAGVRGLYEQYF	TGTGCCAGCAGTTCTAGGCCGGGACTAGCGGGAGTAAGGGGGCTCTACGAGCAGTACTTC
14	TRBV6-1	TRBJ2-1	TRBD1	NA	CATPLGQGYNEQFF	TGTGCCACCCCGCTGGGACAGGGCTACAATGAGCAGTTCTTC
18	TRBV11-2	TRBJ2-4	NA	NA	CASSLKPPLGLAKNIQYF	TGTGCCAGCAGCTTAAAGCCCCCCCTAGGACTAGCCAAAAACATTCAGTACTTC
16	TRBV5-6	TRBJ1-1	TRBD1	NA	CASSLGTGSDGTEAFF	TGTGCCAGCAGCTTGGGGACAGGCTCTGACGGCACTGAAGCTTTCTTT
16	TRBV12-5	TRBJ2-3	TRBD2	NA	CASEGLAGVGTDTQYF	TGTGCTAGTGAGGGACTAGCGGGAGTCGGCACAGATACGCAGTATTTT
14	TRBV6-5	TRBJ1-1	TRBD1	NA	CASSHRGRRTEAFF	TGTGCCAGCAGCCACAGGGGGCGAAGAACTGAAGCTTTCTTT
15	TRBV6-1	TRBJ1-5	NA	NA	CASRLRLRVNQPQHF	TGTGCCAGCAGGCTCCGCCTCAGGGTCAATCAGCCCCAGCATTTT
17	TRBV19	TRBJ2-7	TRBD2	NA	CASSIGTSGRPDYEQYF	TGTGCCAGTAGTATCGGGACTAGCGGGAGGCCCGACTACGAGCAGTACTTC
15	TRBV4-3	TRBJ2-7	TRBD2	few	CASSQRLAGGHEQYF	TGCGCCAGCAGCCAGAGACTAGCGGGAGGGCACGAGCAGTACTTC
16	TRBV27	TRBJ2-7	TRBD2	once	CASSPQVAGGPYEQYF	TGTGCCAGCAGTCCCCAGGTAGCGGGAGGCCCCTACGAGCAGTACTTC
14	TRBV25-1	TRBJ2-5	NA	NA	CASSDTVSKETQYF	TGTGCCAGCAGTGACACGGTATCCAAAGAGACCCAGTACTTC
16	TRBV7-6	TRBJ2-2	TRBD2	NA	CASSLLGGEGTGELFF	TGTGCCAGCAGCCTTCTAGGCGGGGAGGGCACCGGGGAGCTGTTTTTT
11	TRBV20-1	TRBJ2-7	NA	NA	CSARDPNEQYF	TGCAGTGCTAGAGATCCCAACGAGCAGTACTTC
16	TRBV10-2	TRBJ2-1	TRBD2	NA	CASSDPSGRSYNEQFF	TGCGCCAGCAGTGATCCCAGCGGGAGATCCTACAATGAGCAGTTCTTC
19	TRBV2	TRBJ1-2	NA	NA	CASSEGGTGSHRNCYGYTF	TGTGCCAGCAGTGAAGGGGGCACGGGTTCCCACCGGAATTGCTATGGCTACACCTTC
14	TRBV6-4	TRBJ2-7	TRBD2	once	CASSLSGSGGQQYF	TGTGCCAGCAGTCTTAGCGGGAGCGGGGGTCAGCAGTACTTC
16	TRBV11-2	TRBJ2-7	TRBD1	NA	CASSLDGTGGGYEQYF	TGTGCCAGCAGCTTAGATGGGACAGGGGGCGGCTACGAGCAGTACTTC
17	TRBV28	TRBJ1-1	NA	few	CASSLWRGGRMNTEAFF	TGTGCCAGCAGTTTATGGCGGGGGGGGCGAATGAACACTGAAGCTTTCTTT
15	TRBV25-1	TRBJ1-5	NA	NA	CASAPAGAALQPQHF	TGTGCCAGCGCCCCCGCGGGGGCTGCCCTTCAGCCCCAGCATTTT
13	TRBV5-1	TRBJ2-7	NA	NA	CASTLDSPYEQYF	TGCGCCAGCACCTTGGACAGCCCCTACGAGCAGTACTTC
18	TRBV4-2	TRBJ2-2	NA	NA	CASSQERGREANTGELFF	TGTGCCAGCAGCCAAGAAAGGGGGCGGGAGGCCAACACCGGGGAGCTGTTTTTT
17	TRBV11-2	TRBJ2-5	TRBD2	NA	CASSLEASGRARETQYF	TGTGCCAGCAGCTTAGAAGCGAGCGGGAGGGCGAGGGAGACCCAGTACTTC
16	TRBV19	TRBJ2-2	TRBD1	NA	CASTRTGGPTSGELFF	TGTGCCAGTACGAGGACAGGGGGACCTACATCCGGGGAGCTGTTTTTT
15	TRBV2	TRBJ2-2	NA	NA	CASLPGPRNTGELFF	TGTGCCAGCCTGCCCGGCCCTAGAAACACCGGGGAGCTGTTTTTT
16	TRBV5-1	TRBJ2-2	TRBD1	NA	CASSLVGTGDTGELFF	TGCGCCAGCAGCTTGGTAGGGACAGGGGACACCGGGGAGCTGTTTTTT
16	TRBV25-1	TRBJ2-7	NA	NA	CASSEWGAGDYYEQYF	TGTGCCAGCAGTGAATGGGGGGCGGGAGATTACTACGAGCAGTACTTC
16	TRBV5-4	TRBJ2-3	TRBD2	NA	CASSLAGGRVPDTQYF	TGTGCCAGCAGCTTGGCGGGCGGGAGGGTCCCAGATACGCAGTATTTT
17	TRBV7-8	TRBJ2-3	TRBD1	NA	CASSLTRGQGLTDTQYF	TGTGCCAGCAGCCTTACCAGAGGACAGGGGCTCACAGATACGCAGTATTTT
16	TRBV5-1	TRBJ1-3	TRBD1	NA	CASSLGGGYSGNTIYF	TGCGCCAGCAGCTTGGGAGGGGGCTACTCTGGAAACACCATATATTTT
11	TRBV20-1	TRBJ1-1	NA	NA	CSAARGKEAFF	TGCAGTGCCGCGAGGGGGAAGGAGGCTTTCTTT
18	TRBV4-2	TRBJ2-5	TRBD2	NA	CASSQDRGLAGTEETQYF	TGTGCCAGCAGCCAAGATAGGGGGCTAGCGGGGACGGAAGAGACCCAGTACTTC
18	TRBV7-9	TRBJ1-5	NA	NA	CASSLVPVAGEPNQPQHF	TGTGCCAGCAGCTTAGTCCCCGTTGCGGGGGAACCTAATCAGCCCCAGCATTTT
16	TRBV27	TRBJ2-7	TRBD2	NA	CASSPPPYSGGYEQYF	TGTGCCAGCAGTCCCCCCCCATATAGCGGGGGCTACGAGCAGTACTTC
15	TRBV27	TRBJ2-7	NA	NA	CASSVRRSVSYEQYF	TGTGCCAGCAGTGTACGGCGGTCGGTAAGCTACGAGCAGTACTTC
17	TRBV19	TRBJ2-2	NA	NA	CASTPIYGGHLPGELFF	TGTGCCAGTACACCGATTTACGGGGGGCACCTACCCGGGGAGCTGTTTTTT
15	TRBV5-4	TRBJ2-7	TRBD2	NA	CASSLGRAKNYEQYF	TGTGCCAGCTCGCTAGGGAGGGCCAAAAACTACGAGCAGTACTTC
16	TRBV7-2	TRBJ2-3	TRBD2	NA	CASSSKGTRRTDTQYF	TGTGCCAGCAGCTCGAAGGGGACTAGGCGCACAGATACGCAGTATTTT